This T cell receptor beta chain was recorded in a study of T cell responses to AZD1222 COVID-19 vaccine. Study-level findings and limits: White British donors predominated, females outnumbered males, and clonal diversity was possibly underestimated. Spike was spanned by vaccine-associated CD4 TCRs, with dominance at 160-218 and 743-854.

Produced via immunoSEQ multiplex PCR; TCRdb's table is partial and in-frame only. The table shows about 130,000 clones, with about 91% occurring only once. The V gene's germline CDR1 is SQVTM and CDR2 ANQGSEA. Trimming cost V 7 bases and J 1 base; bases outside gene matches: 8. This CDR3 spans 15 amino acids. Remarks on this clone: Its specificity is unknown.

This receptor was identified in an adult in good health. Sequenced here: peripheral blood, sampled on day 0 of AZD1222 vaccination. The chain couples TRBV29-1 to TRBJ1-3; TRBD1 matches 9 bases. CDR3 in amino acids: CSGPFDRGSGNTIYF. Written as DNA, the CDR3 is TGCAGCGGACCGTTCGACAGGGGGTCTGGAAACACCATATATTTT.